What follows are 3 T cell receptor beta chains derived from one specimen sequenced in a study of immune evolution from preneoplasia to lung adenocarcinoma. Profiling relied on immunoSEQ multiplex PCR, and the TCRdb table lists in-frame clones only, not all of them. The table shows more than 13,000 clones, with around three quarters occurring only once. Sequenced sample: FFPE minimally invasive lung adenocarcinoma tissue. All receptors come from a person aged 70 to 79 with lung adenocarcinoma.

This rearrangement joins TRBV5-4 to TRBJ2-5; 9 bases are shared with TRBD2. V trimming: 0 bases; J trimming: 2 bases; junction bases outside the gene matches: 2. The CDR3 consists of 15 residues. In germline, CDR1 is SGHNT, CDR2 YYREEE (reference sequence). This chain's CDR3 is CASSLGLAGQETQYF. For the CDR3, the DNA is TGTGCCAGCAGCTTGGGTCTAGCGGGGCAAGAGACCCAGTACTTC.

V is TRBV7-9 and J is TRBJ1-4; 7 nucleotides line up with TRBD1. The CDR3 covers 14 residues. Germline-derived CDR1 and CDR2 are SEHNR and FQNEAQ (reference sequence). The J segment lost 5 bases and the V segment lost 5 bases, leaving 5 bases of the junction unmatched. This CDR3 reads CASSPGTVNEKLFF. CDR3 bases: TGTGCCAGCAGCCCAGGGACAGTCAATGAAAAACTGTTTTTT.

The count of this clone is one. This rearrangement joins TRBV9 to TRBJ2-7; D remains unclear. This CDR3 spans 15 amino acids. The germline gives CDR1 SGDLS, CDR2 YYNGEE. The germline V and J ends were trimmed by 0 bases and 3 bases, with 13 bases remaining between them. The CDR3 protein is CASSVAPMAGYEQYF. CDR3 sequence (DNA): TGTGCCAGCAGCGTAGCTCCGATGGCCGGCTACGAGCAGTACTTC.